This TCR beta chain was recovered during a study of shared clonotypes between healthy human individuals (dated by TCRdb to the early 2020s). Turning to the overall study: Three men and two women, aged 18 to 49 years, made up the cohort. Different laboratories and diverse techniques were used to prepare libraries and sequence TCR repertoires, to increase sequencing depth and limit assay-specific biases. To estimate repertoire size and how much clonotype sharing occurs between individuals, the study deeply sequenced the blood TCR repertoires of 5 or 6 healthy adults. Each donor's leukapheresis produced roughly between roughly 0.85 and 10 billion PBMCs. For each donor, three plates each were used for CD4 naive and CD4 memory, two plates were used for CD8 naive, and one plate was used for CD8 memory. Paper-wide results and their limitations: Sharing across a handful of donors was observed for around 5% of naive CD4, under 4% of naive CD8, 2% to 2.5% of memory CD4, and roughly 0.4% of memory CD8 clonotypes. Only blood was sampled, and tissue TCR repertoires likely differ from those in blood. Clonotypes shared by all four sorted-subset donors showed higher generation probabilities than non-shared clonotypes. Rarefaction of sorted-subset datasets indicated incomplete sequencing despite the large sequencing depth. The genetic and exposure-history diversity represented was limited by the small number of donors. Pairwise subsampling indicated that sequencing depth was expected to affect the degree of clonotype sharing among donors. Naive subsets generally had larger estimated clonotype richness than memory subsets did.

On this clone itself: Its antigen is unknown. No base quality values were provided; no much bigger clone lies one nucleotide off.

CDR3 length: 13 amino acids, cysteine to phenylalanine. Just the 39-base CDR3 DNA is kept, in frame starting at base 1. Sequences MDHEN (CDR1) and SYDVKM (CDR2) are obtained from the germline V gene. V gives up 7 bases and J gives up 3 bases, and the segment between their germline ends measures 9 bases. Healthy HIV-negative adults with no recently reported acute infections or vaccinations were included as donors. Only Caucasian adults living in Nashville, Tennessee, USA were represented among the donors. CD4+ T cells were enriched by magnetic negative selection; naive cells were then positively selected on CD45RA, and the negative fraction formed the memory subset. Blood was collected by leukapheresis, and PBMCs were isolated by Ficoll-Histopaque density gradient centrifugation and then cryopreserved in liquid nitrogen vapor phase. Analytical flow cytometry was used to check the purity and quantity of every magnetically sorted T cell population. From each sorted fraction, genomic DNA was isolated and quantified by UV absorbance on a Nanodrop 2000c.

Using the deep immunoSEQ assay, multiplex PCR amplified TCR CDR3 regions from genomic DNA. For each cell subset, the extracted genomic DNA was distributed evenly across all wells of several immunoSEQ 96-well plates, and each plate served as one replicate. For sorted subsets, approximately 210 ng genomic DNA, equal to 30,000 or so T cell genomes, was loaded into each replicate PCR. Purified libraries were quantified with a Qubit 3.0 fluorometer, sized on a Bioanalyzer 2100, and re-quantified with the KAPA Library Quantification kit. Every immunoSEQ 96-well plate was sequenced on a separate single-read 150-cycle Illumina NextSeq 550 flow cell. Per the original workflow: The immunoSEQ output contained only junctional sequences without quality scores, so filtering could not match that applied to full-length reads. Sequences were annotated with PyIR, a Python wrapper for IgBLAST v1.9, and V/J genes and CDR3 were assigned using IMGT germline references. Reads with weak V/J assignments (E-value above 1e-6), missing CDR3, stop codons, out-of-frame junctions, or ambiguous translated residues were removed. V3J clonotypes were defined as sequences sharing an identical inferred V gene, J gene, and CDR3 amino acid sequence. Percentage overlap between repertoires was computed as shared unique clonotypes divided by the size of the smaller repertoire. Three approaches were used to assess repertoire richness: RTK rarefaction, the Chao1 estimator, and Recon v2.1 estimates of unobserved clonotypes. Generation probabilities for all TCRbeta clonotypes obtained by the gDNA method from a handful of donors were computed using OLGA. TCRdb retrieved this table from immuneACCESS and kept in-frame rearrangements only. Not all clones are present; in checked studies, unresolved V genes account for under half, and no reason is known for the remainder. V and J calls and clone size are copied from that table; D and trimming were computed from the DNA. Recorded for this sample are fewer than 1.6 million clones; 97% to 99% of them occurred a single time. Together, the top ten hold 0.36% of the sample.

The receptor chain draws on TRBV28 and TRBJ2-2; no D gene is confidently identified. The sequencing input was naive CD4+ T cells sorted from blood. The cell subset or site label here, explained by the study, means: CD45RA+ positively selected. The clonotype originates from a man aged 25 to 45 in good health. The sequenced DNA is TGTGCCAGCAACCTACCCTACACCGGGGAGCTGTTTTTT. This translates into CASNLPYTGELFF.